The 6 T cell receptor beta chains reported below all come from one sample, sequenced in a study of T cells in Graves' hyperthyroidism and ophthalmopathy. TCR beta CDR3 region amplification was performed from RNA transcripts. When the TCR CDR3 underwent first-round RT-PCR, the HTBI primer set was used. TCRdb processed the multiplex PCR reads anew with MiXCR; each CDR3 protein has one entry. This sample carries 400,000 to 600,000 distinct CDR3 sequences, roughly 20% of them seen once, and the ten largest clones take 26%. The sequencing input was blood. All receptors derive from a man younger than 30 with Graves' hyperthyroidism.

The chain combines TRBV30 with TRBJ1-2, with 10 bases identical to TRBD1. This CDR3 has 13 amino acids. The V gene's germline CDR1 is GTSNPN and CDR2 SVGIG (reference sequence). Trimming took 7 bases from V and 6 from J; bases not matched to a gene: 8. CDR3 in DNA: TGTGCCTCCAGAGACAGGGGGCCTCATGGCTACACCTTC. Translating gives CASRDRGPHGYTF.

This clonotype was found many times. This rearrangement joins TRBV30 to TRBJ1-1, with unresolved D. Per germline, CDR1 GTSNPN and CDR2 SVGIG (reference sequence). The length of the CDR3 is 12 residues. Trimming shortened V by 4 bases and J by 5 bases, and 11 bases separated the two germline ends. The CDR3 bases are TGTGCCTGGATAGGGTTGAGGACTGAAGCTTTCTTT. The encoded protein is CAWIGLRTEAFF.

Regarding this clonotype: With a much larger clone just one base away, this may be a read error. The chain is built from TRBV28 and TRBJ1-3; D unclear. CDR1 is MDHEN and CDR2 is SYDVKM in the germline V gene. With 7 bases removed from V and 0 bases from J, the gap between germline ends came to 16 bases. This CDR3 has 16 amino acids. The CDR3 nucleotides read TGTGCCAGCATCCGATGGCGTGCCAGCTCTGGAAACACCATATATTTT. Protein sequence: CASIRWRASSGNTIYF.

The table lists this clonotype with many counts. This chain connects TRBV7-8 to TRBJ2-5; the D call may be TRBD1 or TRBD2 (5 bases each). The CDR3 is 17 residues long. The germline V gene has CDR1 SGHVS and CDR2 FQNEAQ. V lost 2 bases to trimming and J lost 5 bases, with 21 bases between them. The DNA for the CDR3 is TGTGCCAGCAGCTTACGCGCCCGGGGTCTTTGGGGGGAGACCCAGTACTTC. Translated, it gives CASSLRARGLWGETQYF.

This clonotype was found many times. This rearrangement joins TRBV12-3 or TRBV12-4 to TRBJ1-1, with TRBD1 matching 9 bases. CDR3 length: 13 amino acids. After removal of 8 bases from V and 11 bases from J, the junction contained 12 bases not matched to a gene. CDR3 sequence reads: CASSQGALVGAFF. The CDR3 DNA reads TGTGCCAGCTCACAGGGGGCGTTGGTAGGGGCTTTCTTT.

This clonotype was detected a few times. The V gene is TRBV28, the J gene TRBJ1-3; TRBD1 is a possible D gene (5 bases). V shed 11 bases and J shed 0 bases, with 14 bases lying between them. Per germline, CDR1 MDHEN and CDR2 SYDVKM. CDR3 size: 14 residues. The DNA of the CDR3 is TGTGCCTCCCGCGGGGGTATCTCTGGAAACACCATATATTTT. As protein: CASRGGISGNTIYF.